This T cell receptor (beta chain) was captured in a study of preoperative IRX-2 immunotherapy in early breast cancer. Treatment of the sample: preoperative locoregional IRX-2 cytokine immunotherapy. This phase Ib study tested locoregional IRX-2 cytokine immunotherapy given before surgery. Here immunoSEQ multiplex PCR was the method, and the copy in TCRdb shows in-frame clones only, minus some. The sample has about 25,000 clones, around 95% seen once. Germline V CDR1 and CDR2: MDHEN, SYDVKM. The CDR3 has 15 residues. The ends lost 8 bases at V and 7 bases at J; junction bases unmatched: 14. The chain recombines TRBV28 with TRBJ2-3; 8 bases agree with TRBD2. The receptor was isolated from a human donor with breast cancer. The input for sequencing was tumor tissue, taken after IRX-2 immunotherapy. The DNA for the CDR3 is TGTGCCAGCGGGATAAGCGGGAGCAAATCACATACGCAGTATTTT. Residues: CASGISGSKSHTQYF.